Listed here are 3 T cell receptor beta chains from one sample, sequenced in a study of shared clonotypes between healthy human individuals. Produced via immunoSEQ multiplex PCR; TCRdb's table is partial and in-frame only. Of about 120,000 clones in the sample, about 71% were seen once. The sequenced sample consisted of memory CD8+ T cells sorted from blood. Subset in this sample: CD45RO+ cells pooled with CCR7-negative TemRA cells. These receptors all come from a young woman in good health.

This chain's CDR3 is CASSIDREGTQYF. In nucleotides, the CDR3 is TGTGCCAGCAGCATAGACCGAGAGGGGACCCAGTACTTC. The chain carries TRBV7-7 and TRBJ2-5; D may be TRBD2 (5 bases). The CDR3 is made up of 13 amino acids. Germline V gene data show CDR1 as SSHAT and CDR2 as FNYEAQ (reference sequence). V lost 5 bases, J lost 7 bases, and 14 bases lay in between.

The chain recombines TRBV28 with TRBJ2-5; TRBD1 matches at 11 bases. Unmatched junction bases numbered 10, after V lost 5 bases and J lost 5 bases. This CDR3 has 16 amino acids. CDR1 MDHEN and CDR2 SYDVKM come from the germline V gene. The CDR3 reads CASSPYGQGAAETQYF. DNA of the CDR3: TGTGCCAGCAGTCCGTACGGACAGGGGGCGGCCGAGACCCAGTACTTC.

The CDR3 region has the DNA TGTGCCAGCAGCCCCCAAACACGTGAATCTTTCGAGCAGTACTTC. It is translated as CASSPQTRESFEQYF. The rearrangement links TRBV7-9 to TRBJ2-7, with D uncertain. The CDR3 has 15 residues. Trimming stripped 5 bases from V and 6 bases from J, with 20 bases between. Germline V gene sequence: CDR1 SEHNR, CDR2 FQNEAQ (reference sequence).